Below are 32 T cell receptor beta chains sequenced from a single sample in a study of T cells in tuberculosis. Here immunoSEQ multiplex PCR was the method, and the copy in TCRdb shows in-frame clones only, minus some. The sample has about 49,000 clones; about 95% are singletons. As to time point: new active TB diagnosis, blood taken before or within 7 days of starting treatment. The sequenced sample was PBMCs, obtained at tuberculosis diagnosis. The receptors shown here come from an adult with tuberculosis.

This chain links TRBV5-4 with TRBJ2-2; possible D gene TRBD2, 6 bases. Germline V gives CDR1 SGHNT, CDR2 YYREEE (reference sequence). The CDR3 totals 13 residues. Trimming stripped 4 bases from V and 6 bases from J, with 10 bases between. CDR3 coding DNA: TGTGCCAGCAGCCCGGCGGGGCCCGGGGAGCTGTTTTTT. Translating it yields CASSPAGPGELFF.

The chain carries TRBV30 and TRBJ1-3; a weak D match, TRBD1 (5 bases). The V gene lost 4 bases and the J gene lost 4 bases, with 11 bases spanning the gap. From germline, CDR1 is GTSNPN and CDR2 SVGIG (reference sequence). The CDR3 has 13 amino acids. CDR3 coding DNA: TGTGCCTGGATGGGGCATGGGGGAAACACCATATATTTT. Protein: CAWMGHGGNTIYF.

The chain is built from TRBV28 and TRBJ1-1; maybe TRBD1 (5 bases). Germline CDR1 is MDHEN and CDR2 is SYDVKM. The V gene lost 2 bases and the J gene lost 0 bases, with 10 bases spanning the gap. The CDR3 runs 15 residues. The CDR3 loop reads CASSLPQGMNTEAFF. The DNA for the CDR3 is TGTGCCAGCAGTTTACCGCAGGGAATGAACACTGAAGCTTTCTTT. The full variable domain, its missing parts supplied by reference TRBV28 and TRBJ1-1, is DVKVTQSSRYLVKRTGEKVFLECVQDMDHENMFWYRQDPGLGLRLIYFSYDVKMKEKGDIPEGYSVSREKKERFSLILESASTNQTSMYLCASSLPQGMNTEAFFGQGTRLTVV.

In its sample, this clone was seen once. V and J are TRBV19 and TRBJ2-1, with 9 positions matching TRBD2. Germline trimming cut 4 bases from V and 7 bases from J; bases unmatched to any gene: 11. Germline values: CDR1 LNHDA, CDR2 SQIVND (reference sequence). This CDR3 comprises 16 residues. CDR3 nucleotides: TGTGCCAGTAGTACCGGGCGGGAGGGCCTAAAGAATGAGCAGTTCTTC. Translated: CASSTGREGLKNEQFF.

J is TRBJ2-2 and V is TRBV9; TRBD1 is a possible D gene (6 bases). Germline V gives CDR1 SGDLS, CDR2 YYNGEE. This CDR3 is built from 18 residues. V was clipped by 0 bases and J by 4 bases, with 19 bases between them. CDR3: CASSVVVQGPLITGELFF. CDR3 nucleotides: TGTGCCAGCAGCGTAGTTGTCCAGGGGCCCCTGATCACCGGGGAGCTGTTTTTT.

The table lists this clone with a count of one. CDR3 amino acids: CASSPQGPSYEQYF. The CDR3 nucleotides read TGTGCCAGCAGCCCCCAGGGGCCCTCCTACGAGCAGTACTTC. The genes are TRBV9 and TRBJ2-7, with D possibly matching TRBD1 (6 bases). The V gene's germline CDR1 is SGDLS and CDR2 YYNGEE. There are 14 residues in the CDR3. Trimming left V 4 bases short and J 0 bases short, with 11 bases between.

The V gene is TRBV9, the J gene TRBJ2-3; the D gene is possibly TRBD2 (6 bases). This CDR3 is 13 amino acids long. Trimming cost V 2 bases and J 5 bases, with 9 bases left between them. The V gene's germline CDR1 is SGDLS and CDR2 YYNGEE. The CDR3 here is CASSVGGIDTQYF. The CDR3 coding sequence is TGTGCCAGCAGCGTCGGAGGGATAGATACGCAGTATTTT.

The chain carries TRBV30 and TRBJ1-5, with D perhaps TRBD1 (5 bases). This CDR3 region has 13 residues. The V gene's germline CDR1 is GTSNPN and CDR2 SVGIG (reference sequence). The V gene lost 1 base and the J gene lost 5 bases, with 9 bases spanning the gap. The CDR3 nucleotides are TGTGCCTGGAGTGGCGGGACCCATCAGCCCCAGCATTTT. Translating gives CAWSGGTHQPQHF.

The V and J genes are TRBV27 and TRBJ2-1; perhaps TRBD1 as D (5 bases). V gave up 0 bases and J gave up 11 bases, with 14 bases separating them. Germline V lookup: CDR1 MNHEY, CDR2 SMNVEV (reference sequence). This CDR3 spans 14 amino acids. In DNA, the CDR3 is TGTGCCAGCAGTTTATCTCACGCCTGGACAAAGCAGTTCTTC. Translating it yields CASSLSHAWTKQFF.

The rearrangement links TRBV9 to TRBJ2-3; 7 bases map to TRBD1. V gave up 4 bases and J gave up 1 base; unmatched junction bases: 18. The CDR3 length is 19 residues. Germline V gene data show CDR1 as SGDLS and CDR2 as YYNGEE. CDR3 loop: CASSPRGNRGRLGTDTQYF. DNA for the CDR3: TGTGCCAGCAGCCCCCGGGGTAATAGGGGGCGATTGGGCACAGATACGCAGTATTTT.

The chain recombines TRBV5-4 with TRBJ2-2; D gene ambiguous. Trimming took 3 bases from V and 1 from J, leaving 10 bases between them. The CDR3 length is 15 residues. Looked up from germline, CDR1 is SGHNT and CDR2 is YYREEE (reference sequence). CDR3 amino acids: CASSSSTWNTGELFF. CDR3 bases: TGTGCCAGCAGCTCATCTACTTGGAACACCGGGGAGCTGTTTTTT.

CDR3 residues: CAWSQNQETQYF. CDR3 bases: TGTGCCTGGAGTCAAAACCAAGAGACCCAGTACTTC. The chain has TRBV30 and TRBJ2-5; D not certain. CDR1 is GTSNPN, CDR2 SVGIG, per germline (reference sequence). V was clipped by 2 bases and J by 0 bases, with 4 bases between them. The CDR3 totals 12 residues.

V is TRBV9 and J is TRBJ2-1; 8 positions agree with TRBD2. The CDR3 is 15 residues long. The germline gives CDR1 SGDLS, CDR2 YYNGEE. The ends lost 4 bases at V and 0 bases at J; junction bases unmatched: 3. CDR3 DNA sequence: TGTGCCAGCAGCCCCAGCGGGAGCTCCTACAATGAGCAGTTCTTC. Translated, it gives CASSPSGSSYNEQFF.

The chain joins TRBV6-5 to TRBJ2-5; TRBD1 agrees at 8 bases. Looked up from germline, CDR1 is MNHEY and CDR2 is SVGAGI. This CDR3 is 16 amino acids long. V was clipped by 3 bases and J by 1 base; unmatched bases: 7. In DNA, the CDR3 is TGTGCCAGCAGTTATCATCCGACAGGGGCCCAAGAGACCCAGTACTTC. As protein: CASSYHPTGAQETQYF.

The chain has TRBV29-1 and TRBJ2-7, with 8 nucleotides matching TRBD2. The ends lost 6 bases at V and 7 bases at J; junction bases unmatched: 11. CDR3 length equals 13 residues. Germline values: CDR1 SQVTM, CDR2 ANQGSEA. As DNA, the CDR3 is TGCAGCGTCAGGGGCGGGAGGCCAGGGGAGCAGTACTTC. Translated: CSVRGGRPGEQYF.

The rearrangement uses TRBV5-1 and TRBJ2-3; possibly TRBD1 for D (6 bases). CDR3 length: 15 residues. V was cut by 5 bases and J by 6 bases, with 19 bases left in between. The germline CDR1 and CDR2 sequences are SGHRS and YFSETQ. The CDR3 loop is CASRVSGVGADTQYF. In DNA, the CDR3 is TGCGCCAGCAGGGTTTCAGGGGTCGGTGCGGATACGCAGTATTTT.

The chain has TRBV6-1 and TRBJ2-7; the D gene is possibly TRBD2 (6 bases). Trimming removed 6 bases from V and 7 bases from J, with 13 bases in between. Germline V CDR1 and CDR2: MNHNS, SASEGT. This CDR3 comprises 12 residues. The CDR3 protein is CASRGGDGEQYF. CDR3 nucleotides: TGTGCCAGCAGAGGAGGGGACGGTGAGCAGTACTTC.

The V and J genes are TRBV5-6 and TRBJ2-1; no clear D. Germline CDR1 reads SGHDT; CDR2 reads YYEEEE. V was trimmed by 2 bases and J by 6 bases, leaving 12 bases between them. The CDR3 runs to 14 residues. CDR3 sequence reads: CASSFLTAGNEQFF. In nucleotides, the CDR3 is TGTGCCAGCAGCTTTTTAACAGCCGGCAATGAGCAGTTCTTC.

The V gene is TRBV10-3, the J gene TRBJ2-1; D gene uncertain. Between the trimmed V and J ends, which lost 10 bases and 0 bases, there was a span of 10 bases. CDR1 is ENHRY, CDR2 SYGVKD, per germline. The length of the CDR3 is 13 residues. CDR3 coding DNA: TGTGCCACCCGGTTGAGCTCCTACAATGAGCAGTTCTTC. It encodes CATRLSSYNEQFF.

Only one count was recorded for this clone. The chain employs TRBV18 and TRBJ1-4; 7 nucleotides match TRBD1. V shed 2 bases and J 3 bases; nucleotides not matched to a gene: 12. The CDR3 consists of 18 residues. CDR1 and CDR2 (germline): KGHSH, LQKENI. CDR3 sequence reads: CASSPLLGTAWANEKLFF. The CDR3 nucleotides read TGTGCCAGCTCACCATTACTCGGGACAGCTTGGGCTAATGAAAAACTGTTTTTT. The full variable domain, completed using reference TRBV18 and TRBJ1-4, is NAGVMQNPRHLVRRRGQEARLRCSPMKGHSHVYWYRQLPEEGLKFMVYLQKENIIDESGMPKERFSAEFPKEGPSILRIQQVVRGDSAAYFCASSPLLGTAWANEKLFFGSGTQLSVL.

CDR3 DNA sequence: TGTGCCAGCTTTGGACAGGGAAGTAACTACAATGAGCAGTTCTTC. It codes for CASFGQGSNYNEQFF. The J gene is TRBJ2-1, the V gene TRBV6-1, with 8 bases that match TRBD1. V trimming: 8 bases; J trimming: 3 bases; junction bases outside the gene matches: 9. The CDR3 sequence is 15 residues long. From germline, CDR1 is MNHNS and CDR2 SASEGT.

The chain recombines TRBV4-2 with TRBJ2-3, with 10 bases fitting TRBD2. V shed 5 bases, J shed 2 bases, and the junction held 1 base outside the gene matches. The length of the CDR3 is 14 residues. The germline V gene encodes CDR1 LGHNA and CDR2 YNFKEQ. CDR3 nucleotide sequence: TGTGCCAGCAGCGGACTAGCGGCCACAGATACGCAGTATTTT. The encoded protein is CASSGLAATDTQYF.

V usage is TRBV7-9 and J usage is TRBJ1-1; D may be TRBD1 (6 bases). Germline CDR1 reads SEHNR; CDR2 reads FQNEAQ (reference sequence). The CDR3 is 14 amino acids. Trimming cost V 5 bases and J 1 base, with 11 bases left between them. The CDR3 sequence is CASSPGTPNTEAFF. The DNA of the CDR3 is TGTGCCAGCAGCCCTGGGACACCGAACACTGAAGCTTTCTTT.

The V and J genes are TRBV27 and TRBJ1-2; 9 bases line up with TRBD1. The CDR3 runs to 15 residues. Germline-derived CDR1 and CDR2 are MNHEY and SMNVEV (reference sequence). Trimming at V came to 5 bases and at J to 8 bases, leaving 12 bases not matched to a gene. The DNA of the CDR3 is TGTGCCAGCAGTCTCCGATCACAGGGGGCGGGAGGCTACACCTTC. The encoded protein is CASSLRSQGAGGYTF.

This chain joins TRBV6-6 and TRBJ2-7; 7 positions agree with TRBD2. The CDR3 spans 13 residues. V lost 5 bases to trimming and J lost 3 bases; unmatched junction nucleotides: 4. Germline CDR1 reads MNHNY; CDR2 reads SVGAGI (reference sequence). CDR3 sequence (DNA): TGTGCCAGCAGTGTACTAGCGCTCTACGAGCAGTACTTC. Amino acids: CASSVLALYEQYF.

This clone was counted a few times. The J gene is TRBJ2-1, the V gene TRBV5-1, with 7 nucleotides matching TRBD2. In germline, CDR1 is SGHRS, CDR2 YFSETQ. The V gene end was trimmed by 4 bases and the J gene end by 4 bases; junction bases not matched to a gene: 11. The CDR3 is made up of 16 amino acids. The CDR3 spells CASSAGTTPSYNEQFF. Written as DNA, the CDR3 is TGCGCCAGCAGCGCCGGGACTACCCCCTCTTACAATGAGCAGTTCTTC.

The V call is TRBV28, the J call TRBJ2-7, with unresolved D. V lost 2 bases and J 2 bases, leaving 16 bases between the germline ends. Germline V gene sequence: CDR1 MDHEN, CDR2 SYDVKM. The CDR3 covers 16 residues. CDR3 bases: TGTGCCAGCAGTTTAGGTAACACTGACTTAACCTACGAGCAGTACTTC. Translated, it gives CASSLGNTDLTYEQYF.

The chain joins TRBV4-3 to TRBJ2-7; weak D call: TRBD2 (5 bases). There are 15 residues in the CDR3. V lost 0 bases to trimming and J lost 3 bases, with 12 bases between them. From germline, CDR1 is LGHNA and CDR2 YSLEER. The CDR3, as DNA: TGCGCCAGCAGCCAAGATACTAGAGGTGACTACGAGCAGTACTTC. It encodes CASSQDTRGDYEQYF.

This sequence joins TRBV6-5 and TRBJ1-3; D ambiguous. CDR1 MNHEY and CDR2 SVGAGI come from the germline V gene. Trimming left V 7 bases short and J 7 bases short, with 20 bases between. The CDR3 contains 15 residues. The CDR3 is CASIPRSSFGNTIYF. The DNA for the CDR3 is TGTGCCAGCATTCCGAGGAGTTCTTTCGGCAACACCATATATTTT.

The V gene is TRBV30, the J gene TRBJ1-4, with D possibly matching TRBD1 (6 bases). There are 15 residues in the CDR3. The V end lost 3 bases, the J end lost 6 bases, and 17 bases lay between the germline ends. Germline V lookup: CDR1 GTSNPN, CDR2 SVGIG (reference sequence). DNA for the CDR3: TGTGCCTGGAGCGGACCTAGGGGGTCGGATGAAAAACTGTTTTTT. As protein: CAWSGPRGSDEKLFF.

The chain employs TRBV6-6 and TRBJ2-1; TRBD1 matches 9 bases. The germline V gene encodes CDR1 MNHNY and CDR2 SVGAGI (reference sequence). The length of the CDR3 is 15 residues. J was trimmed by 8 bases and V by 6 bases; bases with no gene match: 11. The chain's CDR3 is CASRSPGTGKDEQFF. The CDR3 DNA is TGTGCCAGCAGGAGTCCCGGGACAGGGAAAGATGAGCAGTTCTTC.

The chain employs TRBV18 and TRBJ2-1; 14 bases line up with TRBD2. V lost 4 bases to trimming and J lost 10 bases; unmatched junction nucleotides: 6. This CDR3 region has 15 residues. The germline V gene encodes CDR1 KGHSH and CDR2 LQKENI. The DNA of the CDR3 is TGTGCCAGCTCACTGGGACTAGCGGGAGCTGGAGAGCAGTTCTTC. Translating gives CASSLGLAGAGEQFF.